This T cell receptor beta chain was profiled in a study of TIL therapy for anti-PD-1-resistant metastatic lung cancer. Study outcomes and limitations: This highly selected cohort may not generalize to typical lung cancer patients.

Time point specified: pre-treatment sample, taken before nivolumab and TIL therapy. The CDR3 extends over 15 amino acids. Germline CDR1 and CDR2: SEHNR and FQNEAQ (reference sequence). V shed 3 bases, J shed 4 bases, and the junction held 6 bases outside the gene matches. For this clone: What it binds is unknown.

This was the immunoSEQ v3 assay. Each library reached about 2 million read pairs, or about 5-6.5 million at deep level. Some clones are missing from TCRdb's copy, which holds only in-frame ones; the method was immunoSEQ multiplex PCR. The sample contains about 60,000 clones, around 69% of which appear only once. The specimen was blood, collected at baseline. The TCR was taken from a person between 30 and 80 years old with non-small cell lung cancer. The gene calls are TRBV7-9 and TRBJ1-5; 7 bases map to TRBD1. In DNA form, the CDR3 reads TGTGCCAGCAGCTTCGGGACAGACCCTAATCAGCCCCAGCATTTT. As protein: CASSFGTDPNQPQHF.